These 32 T cell receptor beta chains were all obtained from the same sample, sequenced in a study of T cells after yellow fever vaccination. TCRdb independently ran MiXCR on the 5' RACE reads; one entry per CDR3 protein. The sample lists 600,000 to 750,000 distinct CDR3 sequences; around an eighth were seen once. The specimen was PBMCs, collected on the day of the yellow fever booster vaccination. The receptors come from a young man who received the YFV17D yellow fever vaccine.

The V gene is TRBV20-1, the J gene TRBJ2-5; 9 bases align to TRBD2. There are 13 residues in the CDR3. In germline, CDR1 is DFQATT, CDR2 SNEGSKA (reference sequence). Trimming cost V 6 bases and J 7 bases; bases outside gene matches: 9. In nucleotides, the CDR3 is TGCAGTGCCAAAAGTCGCGGGAGGGCGACCCAGTACTTC. Protein sequence: CSAKSRGRATQYF.

This clonotype was recorded at least ten times. This chain connects TRBV6-5 to TRBJ2-1; 7 bases agree with TRBD1. The germline V gene has CDR1 MNHEY and CDR2 SVGAGI. The CDR3 length is 16 residues. J gave up 10 bases and V 6 bases, and 18 bases lay outside the gene matches. CDR3 in amino acids: CASSPARGTVRMEQFF. In nucleotides, the CDR3 is TGTGCCAGCAGCCCCGCCAGGGGGACAGTTCGTATGGAGCAGTTCTTC.

The chain employs TRBV5-6 and TRBJ2-3; no definite D call. CDR1 is SGHDT and CDR2 is YYEEEE in the germline V gene. Trimming took off 0 bases at V and 6 bases at J, with 8 bases between the two ends. The CDR3 has 13 amino acids. CDR3 in DNA: TGTGCCAGCAGCTTGGAAGGGTATGATACGCAGTATTTT. Translated: CASSLEGYDTQYF.

V gene TRBV6-1 combines with J gene TRBJ2-1; 8 positions match TRBD2. V gave up 5 bases and J gave up 4 bases; unmatched junction bases: 7. The CDR3 is 15 residues long. Germline assignment: CDR1 MNHNS and CDR2 SASEGT. The CDR3, as DNA: TGTGCCAGCAGTACAGCGGGAGCTAATTACAATGAGCAGTTCTTC. It yields the protein CASSTAGANYNEQFF.

This clonotype was found a few times. The chain recombines TRBV28 with TRBJ2-3, with 9 bases fitting TRBD1. The germline V gene has CDR1 MDHEN and CDR2 SYDVKM. V was pared by 6 bases and J by 4 bases, with 11 bases of the junction left unmatched. This CDR3 region has 16 residues. CDR3 nucleotide sequence: TGTGCCAGCAGCGACTCCGGGACAGGGAATTCAGATACGCAGTATTTT. Amino acids: CASSDSGTGNSDTQYF.

This clonotype was seen a handful of times. The genes are TRBV29-1 and TRBJ1-3; unclear D gene. Between the trimmed V and J ends, which lost 4 bases and 3 bases, there was a span of 4 bases. The CDR3 is 11 amino acids. Germline CDR1 and CDR2: SQVTM and ANQGSEA. CDR3 sequence reads: CSVVVGNTIYF. The CDR3 DNA sequence: TGCAGCGTTGTGGTTGGAAACACCATATATTTT.

This clonotype was found a few times. The chain carries TRBV6-5 and TRBJ2-7, with D perhaps assigned TRBD1 or TRBD2 (5 bases each). Trimming took 4 bases from V and 0 from J, leaving 13 bases between them. The CDR3 is made up of 15 amino acids. Germline V lookup: CDR1 MNHEY, CDR2 SVGAGI. The CDR3 sequence: CASSSLGVSSYEQYF. Written as DNA, the CDR3 is TGTGCCAGCAGTTCACTAGGGGTCAGCTCCTACGAGCAGTACTTC.

The rearrangement joins TRBV20-1 to TRBJ1-4; 7 nucleotides line up with TRBD1. The CDR3 sequence is 14 residues long. Germline values: CDR1 DFQATT, CDR2 SNEGSKA (reference sequence). After removal of 5 bases from V and 7 bases from J, the junction contained 10 bases not matched to a gene. CDR3 sequence (DNA): TGCAGTGCTCCAACCGGGACAGTGGGTGAAAAACTGTTTTTT. Translation: CSAPTGTVGEKLFF.

The rearrangement joins TRBV3-1 to TRBJ1-2, with D perhaps matching TRBD1 (6 bases). This CDR3 is 14 amino acids long. V shed 3 bases and J shed 2 bases, with 10 bases lying between them. From germline, CDR1 is LGHDT and CDR2 YNNKEL (reference sequence). CDR3 in DNA: TGTGCCAGCAGCCACCGACAGGTCAACTATGGCTACACCTTC. It translates to CASSHRQVNYGYTF.

For the CDR3, the DNA is TGCGCCAGCAGTGCCACACAGACCGGGGAGCTGTTTTTT. This sequence encodes CASSATQTGELFF. V is TRBV10-2 and J is TRBJ2-2, with D hard to call. This CDR3 spans 13 amino acids. The germline V and J ends were trimmed by 4 bases and 5 bases, with 8 bases remaining between them. Germline V gene data show CDR1 as WSHSY and CDR2 as SAAADI.

The chain recombines TRBV5-5 with TRBJ2-7; possibly TRBD1 or TRBD2 for D (5 bases each). This CDR3 contains 16 residues. V gave up 2 bases and J gave up 3 bases, with 18 bases separating them. Germline V gene lookup returns CDR1 SGHKS and CDR2 YYEKEE (reference sequence). This chain's CDR3 is CASSFSFIDGGYEQYF. Here the CDR3 DNA reads TGTGCCAGCAGCTTCAGCTTCATTGATGGGGGCTACGAGCAGTACTTC.

V usage is TRBV6-5 and J usage is TRBJ2-1; no clear D gene. Trimming stripped 2 bases from V and 6 bases from J, with 8 bases between. There are 13 residues in the CDR3. The germline V gene encodes CDR1 MNHEY and CDR2 SVGAGI. The CDR3 loop is CASSYGVSNEQFF. CDR3 sequence (DNA): TGTGCCAGCAGTTACGGGGTTAGCAATGAGCAGTTCTTC.

This clonotype came up many times. The CDR3 nucleotides read TGTGCCAGCTCACCGGGACAGGCCTCCTACGAGCAGTACTTC. Translation gives CASSPGQASYEQYF. This rearrangement joins TRBV18 to TRBJ2-7; 8 bases agree with TRBD1. The germline V gene has CDR1 KGHSH and CDR2 LQKENI. This CDR3 is built from 14 residues. V lost 3 bases to trimming and J lost 0 bases; unmatched junction nucleotides: 1.

The chain uses TRBV6-5 and TRBJ1-4, with TRBD1 matching over 8 bases. Germline assignment: CDR1 MNHEY and CDR2 SVGAGI. The CDR3 consists of 13 residues. After removal of 4 bases from V and 11 bases from J, the junction contained 6 bases not matched to a gene. CDR3: CASSSATGEKLFF. In DNA form, the CDR3 reads TGTGCCAGCAGTTCCGCGACAGGGGAGAAACTGTTTTTT.

This clonotype turned up a few times. The chain recombines TRBV18 with TRBJ2-6; D gene unclear. Germline CDR1 is KGHSH and CDR2 is LQKENI. The CDR3 is made up of 16 amino acids. Trimming removed 4 bases at V and 0 bases at J, with 10 bases between. The CDR3 reads CASSHVGNSGANVLTF. CDR3 in DNA: TGTGCCAGCTCACACGTAGGGAACTCTGGGGCCAACGTCCTGACTTTC.

This clonotype appeared a few times. The chain joins TRBV5-1 to TRBJ1-2, with D unresolved. Germline lookup yields CDR1 SGHRS and CDR2 YFSETQ. Between the trimmed V and J ends, which lost 0 bases and 3 bases, there was a span of 9 bases. The CDR3 is 14 residues long. The CDR3 sequence is CASSLGGVDYGYTF. CDR3 DNA: TGCGCCAGCAGCTTGGGCGGGGTGGACTATGGCTACACCTTC.

In its sample, this clonotype was seen a few times. The chain carries TRBV7-3 and TRBJ2-3; tentatively, D is TRBD2 (6 bases). The CDR3 has 16 residues. The germline V and J ends were trimmed by 1 base and 0 bases, with 11 bases remaining between them. Germline V gene data show CDR1 as SGHTA and CDR2 as FQGTGA. The CDR3 nucleotides read TGTGCCAGCAGCTTAATGGGTAGCGGTAGCACAGATACGCAGTATTTT. Protein sequence: CASSLMGSGSTDTQYF.

The gene calls are TRBV20-1 and TRBJ1-2; D unclear. The V gene's germline CDR1 is DFQATT and CDR2 SNEGSKA (reference sequence). This CDR3 contains 12 residues. The V gene lost 5 bases and the J gene lost 2 bases, with 9 bases spanning the gap. The CDR3 loop reads CSAAFVNYGYTF. The CDR3 coding sequence is TGCAGTGCTGCCTTTGTGAACTATGGCTACACCTTC.

In this sample, this clonotype turned up a few times. The chain combines TRBV20-1 with TRBJ2-7; D call uncertain. V gave up 0 bases and J gave up 2 bases, with 14 bases separating them. The CDR3 length is 15 residues. Germline CDR1 DFQATT, CDR2 SNEGSKA (reference sequence). The chain's CDR3 is CSARDSQRSAYEQYF. The CDR3 DNA follows: TGCAGTGCTAGAGATTCACAGAGATCAGCCTACGAGCAGTACTTC.

The chain combines TRBV6-5 with TRBJ2-7, with 7 bases matching TRBD2. The ends lost 0 bases at V and 5 bases at J; junction bases unmatched: 19. The CDR3 is 19 amino acids. Germline CDR1 MNHEY, CDR2 SVGAGI. This CDR3 reads CASSYSFSRGGSYRHEQYF. CDR3 nucleotides: TGTGCCAGCAGTTACTCGTTTTCCCGTGGCGGGAGTTACCGGCACGAGCAGTACTTC.

This clonotype was found a few times. This chain uses TRBV4-3 with TRBJ2-3; D is possibly TRBD2 (5 bases). V was clipped by 0 bases and J by 3 bases, with 13 bases between them. Germline V gene sequence: CDR1 LGHNA, CDR2 YSLEER. The CDR3 has 16 amino acids. DNA for the CDR3: TGCGCCAGCAGCCAAGAAGGGAGCCATGGGACAGATACGCAGTATTTT. Translation gives CASSQEGSHGTDTQYF.

CDR3 nucleotides: TGTGCCAGCAGCCTGGGACTCCCCCAAGAGACCCAGTACTTC. The encoded protein is CASSLGLPQETQYF. The genes are TRBV5-8 and TRBJ2-5; TRBD2 might be the D (6 bases). CDR1 and CDR2 (germline): SGHTS, YDEGEE. The V end was cut by 4 bases, the J end by 1 base, with 11 bases between. There are 14 residues in the CDR3.

The chain uses TRBV4-3 and TRBJ2-2, with D unclear. CDR1 LGHNA and CDR2 YSLEER come from the germline V gene. V lost 1 base and J 1 base, leaving 13 bases between the germline ends. The CDR3 contains 17 residues. The CDR3 loop reads CASSQASFVGNTGELFF. The CDR3 DNA follows: TGCGCCAGCAGCCAAGCTTCGTTTGTTGGGAACACCGGGGAGCTGTTTTTT.

This clonotype was detected only a few times. This sequence joins TRBV4-3 and TRBJ2-7, with 7 bases fitting TRBD1. CDR3 length: 15 amino acids. Germline lookup yields CDR1 LGHNA and CDR2 YSLEER. V shed 3 bases and J 1 base; nucleotides not matched to a gene: 6. In DNA, the CDR3 is TGCGCCAGCAGCCAGGGGACAGCGGCTTCCTACGAGCAGTACTTC. Amino acids: CASSQGTAASYEQYF.

A few counts support this clonotype. V gene TRBV6-2 or TRBV6-3 combines with J gene TRBJ2-5; possible D gene TRBD2, 6 bases. Germline-derived CDR1 and CDR2 are MNHEY and SVGEGT. V dropped 6 bases and J dropped 9 bases, with 20 bases sitting between them. The CDR3 loop spans 14 amino acids. CDR3 sequence (DNA): TGTGCCAGCAGCCCCGGACTATCGGTCGGGGCCCAGTACTTC. Translated: CASSPGLSVGAQYF.

In DNA, the CDR3 is TGTGCCAGCAGTTACTCGGTTGGTCTCCCTCACAATGAGCAGTTCTTC. Protein: CASSYSVGLPHNEQFF. The chain employs TRBV6-2 or TRBV6-3 and TRBJ2-1; no clear D. The CDR3 has 16 residues. Germline V gene data show CDR1 as MNHEY and CDR2 as SVGEGT. The V end lost 0 bases, the J end lost 5 bases, and 14 bases lay between the germline ends.

The chain is built from TRBV5-6 and TRBJ2-2, with 9 bases identical to TRBD2. This CDR3 is 17 amino acids long. After removal of 7 bases from V and 4 bases from J, the junction contained 14 bases not matched to a gene. CDR1 is SGHDT and CDR2 is YYEEEE in the germline V gene. The DNA of the CDR3 is TGTGCCAGCGGAGTTCGGGCTAGCGGGGCTAGCACCGGGGAGCTGTTTTTT. Amino acids: CASGVRASGASTGELFF.

In its sample, this clonotype was seen a few times. The chain carries TRBV7-9 and TRBJ1-2; D remains unclear. The CDR3 contains 10 residues. Trimming shortened V by 10 bases and J by 7 bases, and 10 bases separated the two germline ends. Germline V gene data show CDR1 as SEHNR and CDR2 as FQNEAQ (reference sequence). The CDR3 region is CAIQRSGYTF. CDR3 sequence (DNA): TGTGCCATACAGAGGAGTGGCTACACCTTC. Full variable domain (missing parts from reference TRBV7-9 and TRBJ1-2): DTGVSQNPRHKITKRGQNVTFRCDPISEHNRLYWYRQTLGQGPEFLTYFQNEAQLEKSRLLSDRFSAERPKGSFSTLEIQRTEQGDSAMYLCAIQRSGYTFGSGTRLTVV.

V usage is TRBV6-1 and J usage is TRBJ2-7; D is perhaps TRBD1 (6 bases). The V end lost 6 bases, the J end lost 3 bases, and 15 bases lay between the germline ends. Germline V gives CDR1 MNHNS, CDR2 SASEGT. The CDR3 covers 14 residues. CDR3 nucleotide sequence: TGTGCCAGCAGGTGGGGGCAGGGTCACTACGAGCAGTACTTC. This codes for CASRWGQGHYEQYF.

This clonotype turned up a few times. The chain uses TRBV9 and TRBJ2-1; D gene uncertain. Germline assignment: CDR1 SGDLS and CDR2 YYNGEE. Deletions cut 4 bases from V and 10 bases from J, with 15 bases between. The CDR3 has 13 amino acids. CDR3: CASSTFGRPEQFF. Here the CDR3 DNA reads TGTGCCAGCAGCACCTTTGGTCGCCCCGAGCAGTTCTTC.

This clonotype was observed a few times. The chain has TRBV4-3 and TRBJ2-7, with D uncertain. CDR1 and CDR2 from the germline V gene are LGHNA and YSLEER. V lost 0 bases and J 6 bases, leaving 15 bases between the germline ends. This CDR3 has 15 amino acids. The CDR3 DNA reads as TGCGCCAGCAGCCAAGAAGGCTCTCCCGGCGGCGAGCAGTACTTC. Protein sequence: CASSQEGSPGGEQYF.

This rearrangement joins TRBV20-1 to TRBJ2-1; D not resolved. The germline CDR1 and CDR2 sequences are DFQATT and SNEGSKA (reference sequence). Trimming removed 1 base at V and 0 bases at J, with 10 bases between. The CDR3 loop spans 15 amino acids. Written as DNA, the CDR3 is TGCAGTGCTAGAGCGGGCCAGAGCTCCTACAATGAGCAGTTCTTC. This encodes CSARAGQSSYNEQFF.